Listed here are 19 T cell receptor beta chains from one sample, sequenced in a study of regulatory T cells in long-lasting Graves disease. To make TCR beta libraries, researchers used iRepertoire HTBI primers and Arm-PCR of CDR3 regions. MiXCR, run by TCRdb on the multiplex PCR reads, gives a single entry per CDR3 protein. The repertoire holds 400,000 to 450,000 distinct CDR3 sequences, with about a sixth as singletons. As to time point: newly diagnosed GD, antithyroid drugs for less than 3 months. RNA extracted from PBMCs served as the sequencing template. These records were also assigned to another study, of T cells in Graves' hyperthyroidism and ophthalmopathy.

This specimen was peripheral blood mononuclear cells (PBMCs), taken at new diagnosis, from a patient treated with antithyroid drugs. These receptors all stem from a woman in her thirties with Graves disease.

V usage is TRBV10-2 and J usage is TRBJ1-6, with D unresolved. Deletions cut 0 bases from V and 7 bases from J, with 7 bases between. This CDR3 spans 14 amino acids. CDR1 and CDR2 from the germline V gene are WSHSY and SAAADI. The CDR3 DNA sequence: TGCGCCAGCAGTGAGTCGGGCGAGAATTCACCCCTCCACTTT. Translating gives CASSESGENSPLHF.

This chain uses TRBV10-3 with TRBJ1-5; maybe TRBD1 (6 bases). This CDR3 is built from 13 residues. CDR1 and CDR2 from the germline V gene are ENHRY and SYGVKD. V lost 0 bases and J lost 10, with 10 bases in between. The chain's CDR3 is CAISESRGQPQHF. As DNA, the CDR3 is TGTGCCATCAGTGAGTCCCGGGGACAACCCCAGCATTTT.

Comments on this clonotype: It is likely a read error: a sequence one base away is far more abundant. The chain joins TRBV28 to TRBJ2-7; 11 bases are shared with TRBD2. The V gene's germline CDR1 is MDHEN and CDR2 SYDVKM. The CDR3 consists of 17 residues. V lost 7 bases, J lost 7 bases, and 18 bases stayed unmatched. The CDR3: CASNGLAGVSFYNEQYF. The CDR3 DNA sequence: TGTGCCAGCAATGGACTAGCGGGCGTATCTTTCTACAATGAGCAGTACTTC.

The DNA for the CDR3 is TGCGCCAGCAACCCGGGACAGAAAAAAAATTCACCCCTCCACTTT. Residues: CASNPGQKKNSPLHF. This rearrangement joins TRBV5-1 to TRBJ1-6, with 7 bases matching TRBD1. The CDR3 has 15 residues. The junction had 10 bases not matched to a gene; V was cut back by 6 bases and J by 7 bases. The germline V gene encodes CDR1 SGHRS and CDR2 YFSETQ.

This clonotype was observed at least ten times. V is TRBV12-3 or TRBV12-4 and J is TRBJ2-5, with TRBD2 matching 8 bases. The CDR3 has 15 residues. V trimming: 3 bases; J trimming: 4 bases; junction bases outside the gene matches: 7. The CDR3 protein is CASSFSGGKGETQYF. The CDR3, as DNA: TGTGCCAGCAGTTTTTCGGGAGGGAAGGGAGAGACCCAGTACTTC.

This clonotype was observed a handful of times. This chain links TRBV6-1 with TRBJ1-1, with D perhaps matching TRBD1 (5 bases). The V gene lost 7 bases and the J gene lost 7 bases, with 16 bases spanning the gap. The germline gives CDR1 MNHNS, CDR2 SASEGT. The CDR3 runs to 13 residues. This CDR3 is CASNPGGRGEAFF. In DNA form, the CDR3 reads TGTGCCAGCAACCCCGGTGGAAGGGGTGAAGCTTTCTTT.

This clonotype was seen at least ten times. This chain joins TRBV10-2 and TRBJ2-5; D is undetermined. The CDR3 is 13 residues long. Trimming shortened V by 2 bases and J by 2 bases, and 6 bases separated the two germline ends. Germline-derived CDR1 and CDR2 are WSHSY and SAAADI. The CDR3 spells CASSEPAQETQYF. The DNA for the CDR3 is TGCGCCAGCAGTGAGCCGGCTCAAGAGACCCAGTACTTC.

At least ten counts were recorded for this clonotype. The chain joins TRBV24-1 to TRBJ2-7; 7 nucleotides agree with TRBD1. The V and J ends lost 0 bases and 5 bases, in that order; junction bases with no gene match: 6. The CDR3 has 15 residues. Germline loops: CDR1 KGHDR, CDR2 SFDVKD. CDR3 loop: CATSDLSGGHHEQYF. CDR3 DNA: TGTGCCACCAGTGATTTGTCAGGGGGACACCACGAGCAGTACTTC.

This clonotype was counted only a few times. The rearrangement uses TRBV19 and TRBJ2-1; weak D call: TRBD1 (5 bases). CDR3 size: 15 residues. V lost 4 bases and J 4 bases, leaving 14 bases between the germline ends. Germline CDR1 and CDR2: LNHDA and SQIVND (reference sequence). The DNA for the CDR3 is TGTGCCAGTAGTAGTCAGGGCAGCATTTACAATGAGCAGTTCTTC. It is translated as CASSSQGSIYNEQFF. The variable domain in full, completed from reference TRBV19 and TRBJ2-1, reads DGGITQSPKYLFRKEGQNVTLSCEQNLNHDAMYWYRQDPGQGLRLIYYSQIVNDFQKGDIAEGYSVSREKKESFPLTVTSAQKNPTAFYLCASSSQGSIYNEQFFGPGTRLTVL.

This clonotype was detected ten times or more. The rearrangement uses TRBV29-1 and TRBJ2-7, with 7 bases aligning to TRBD2. The germline V gene has CDR1 SQVTM and CDR2 ANQGSEA. The CDR3 is made up of 15 amino acids. V lost 6 bases to trimming and J lost 2 bases; unmatched junction nucleotides: 13. Written as DNA, the CDR3 is TGCAGCGTCGCCCGGAGCTGGGACTATCCCTACGAGCAGTACTTC. Translated: CSVARSWDYPYEQYF.

This clonotype was seen at least ten times. The chain uses TRBV12-3 or TRBV12-4 and TRBJ2-2; 10 bases agree with TRBD2. The CDR3 runs 15 residues. Germline trimming cut 4 bases from V and 7 bases from J; bases unmatched to any gene: 6. This chain's CDR3 is CASSSKREGDGELFF. In nucleotides, the CDR3 is TGTGCCAGCAGTTCGAAGCGGGAGGGTGACGGGGAGCTGTTTTTT.

The rearrangement joins TRBV2 to TRBJ2-1; maybe TRBD2 (6 bases). The germline CDR1 and CDR2 sequences are SNHLY and FYNNEI. The CDR3 has 15 amino acids. The germline V and J ends were trimmed by 4 bases and 1 base, with 11 bases remaining between them. The CDR3 sequence: CASSAAGTSYNEQFF. CDR3 bases: TGTGCCAGCAGTGCGGCGGGGACTTCCTACAATGAGCAGTTCTTC.

This clonotype was counted at least ten times. This sequence joins TRBV28 and TRBJ2-3; TRBD1 aligns across 9 bases. V was clipped by 2 bases and J by 4 bases; unmatched bases: 4. The CDR3 runs 15 residues. Germline V gene data show CDR1 as MDHEN and CDR2 as SYDVKM. This CDR3 reads CASSLATGGPDTQYF. CDR3 bases: TGTGCCAGCAGTTTAGCGACAGGGGGACCAGATACGCAGTATTTT.

This clonotype has a handful of counts. V gene TRBV7-2 combines with J gene TRBJ2-7; 7 nucleotides line up with TRBD2. CDR1 SGHTA and CDR2 FQGNSA come from the germline V gene. Germline trimming cut 5 bases from V and 6 bases from J; bases unmatched to any gene: 4. CDR3 size: 12 residues. CDR3 amino acids: CASSTGLLEQYF. CDR3 bases: TGTGCCAGCAGCACGGGACTACTCGAGCAGTACTTC.

V is TRBV20-1 and J is TRBJ1-1; TRBD1 agrees at 10 bases. This CDR3 comprises 14 residues. Losses at the gene ends were 6 bases for V and 2 bases for J; bases not matched to a gene: 6. Germline values: CDR1 DFQATT, CDR2 SNEGSKA (reference sequence). The CDR3 spells CSADRDRGNTEAFF. In DNA form, the CDR3 reads TGCAGTGCCGACCGGGACAGGGGAAACACTGAAGCTTTCTTT.

This clonotype occurred many times. The genes are TRBV6-4 and TRBJ2-3; tentatively, D is TRBD2 (6 bases). The germline CDR1 and CDR2 sequences are MRHNA and SNTAGT. CDR3 length: 14 amino acids. V gave up 4 bases and J gave up 5 bases, with 13 bases separating them. CDR3 DNA: TGTGCCAGCAGTGCCCGGGGGATGCAAGATACGCAGTATTTT. Translated, it gives CASSARGMQDTQYF.

CDR3 in DNA: TGCAGCGTGGTCCGGGACGGATACGAGCAGTACTTC. This sequence encodes CSVVRDGYEQYF. The chain joins TRBV29-1 to TRBJ2-7; D may be TRBD1 or TRBD2 (5 bases each). This CDR3 comprises 12 residues. From germline, CDR1 is SQVTM and CDR2 ANQGSEA. V gave up 6 bases and J gave up 4 bases, with 13 bases separating them.

This chain links TRBV24-1 with TRBJ1-2; 8 bases line up with TRBD1. Germline V gene sequence: CDR1 KGHDR, CDR2 SFDVKD. The CDR3 spans 12 residues. Trimming took 9 bases from V and 5 from J; bases not matched to a gene: 4. CDR3 region: CATRDRNYGYTF. CDR3 bases: TGTGCCACCCGGGACAGGAATTATGGCTACACCTTC.

This chain links TRBV5-4 with TRBJ2-2, with 10 bases matching TRBD1. This CDR3 has 15 amino acids. Germline-derived CDR1 and CDR2 are SGHNT and YYREEE (reference sequence). The V and J ends lost 4 bases and 4 bases, in that order; junction bases with no gene match: 4. As DNA, the CDR3 is TGTGCCAGCAGCCCGGGACAGGGGACCACCGGGGAGCTGTTTTTT. The encoded protein is CASSPGQGTTGELFF. The whole variable domain, filled in from reference TRBV5-4 and TRBJ2-2, reads ETGVTQSPTHLIKTRGQQVTLRCSSQSGHNTVSWYQQALGQGPQFIFQYYREEENGRGNFPPRFSGLQFPNYSSELNVNALELDDSALYLCASSPGQGTTGELFFGEGSRLTVL.